This T cell receptor beta chain was profiled in a study of blood T cell repertoires in COVID-19. Germline V CDR1 and CDR2: SQVTM, ANQGSEA. The CDR3 is made up of 12 amino acids. Trimming shortened V by 7 bases and J by 0 bases, and 9 bases separated the two germline ends. This clone appeared a single time. Other DNA sequences in this specimen translate into the identical CDR3. Produced via immunoSEQ multiplex PCR; TCRdb's table is partial and in-frame only. Of roughly 200,000 clones listed, around three quarters are singletons. This rearrangement joins TRBV29-1 to TRBJ1-1, with D possibly TRBD1 on 6 matching bases. The sequencing input was peripheral blood. This receptor was taken from a woman aged 70-85 years with acute or convalescent COVID-19. For the CDR3, the DNA is TGCAGCGCCGGACAGATGAACACTGAAGCTTTCTTT. It is translated as CSAGQMNTEAFF.